The 14 T cell receptor beta chains listed next were all sequenced from one sample in a study of cytomegalovirus exposure and HLA in healthy donors. PCR used 60 Vbeta primers and 13 Jbeta primers. The method was immunoSEQ multiplex PCR; TCRdb's version includes in-frame clones alone and lacks a portion of them. The repertoire has 120,000 or so clones, over 65% of them found once; the top ten carry 6% to 8%. Sequencing was performed on PBMCs. Every receptor here comes from a woman aged 40 to 55 in good health and CMV-seronegative.

The CDR3 is CASSFRVSYEQYF. DNA for the CDR3: TGTGCCAGCAGTTTCAGGGTCTCCTACGAGCAGTACTTC. This chain links TRBV27 with TRBJ2-7, with D tentatively TRBD1 (5 bases). The CDR3 is 13 amino acids. Trimming removed 3 bases from V and 0 bases from J, with 6 bases in between. The V gene's germline CDR1 is MNHEY and CDR2 SMNVEV (reference sequence).

The chain joins TRBV7-2 to TRBJ2-3; no firm D call. Trimming left V 1 base short and J 2 bases short, with 10 bases between. CDR3 length: 15 residues. Germline CDR1 reads SGHTA; CDR2 reads FQGNSA. DNA of the CDR3: TGTGCCAGCAGCTTAGTCGCTAGTCTCACAGATACGCAGTATTTT. Protein product: CASSLVASLTDTQYF.

V gene TRBV7-9 combines with J gene TRBJ1-5; unclear D gene. The V end lost 1 base, the J end lost 0 bases, and 4 bases lay between the germline ends. The germline V gene has CDR1 SEHNR and CDR2 FQNEAQ (reference sequence). The CDR3 covers 14 residues. The CDR3 here is CASSLVGSNQPQHF. CDR3 coding DNA: TGTGCCAGCAGCTTAGTCGGTAGCAATCAGCCCCAGCATTTT.

The chain combines TRBV28 with TRBJ2-3; the match to TRBD1 covers 8 bases. The CDR3 runs 15 residues. The germline CDR1 and CDR2 sequences are MDHEN and SYDVKM. J was trimmed by 2 bases and V by 5 bases; bases with no gene match: 6. Here the CDR3 DNA reads TGTGCCAGCAGTATCCGGACAGGGCACACAGATACGCAGTATTTT. Translation gives CASSIRTGHTDTQYF.

The V and J genes are TRBV27 and TRBJ1-2; TRBD1 is a possible D gene (6 bases). V gave up 6 bases and J gave up 3 bases, with 17 bases separating them. CDR3 length: 15 amino acids. Looked up from germline, CDR1 is MNHEY and CDR2 is SMNVEV (reference sequence). CDR3 in amino acids: CASSPGAGVYYGYTF. CDR3 coding DNA: TGTGCCAGCAGCCCAGGGGCGGGGGTCTACTATGGCTACACCTTC.

The rearrangement uses TRBV6-4 and TRBJ2-2, with D possibly being TRBD1 (6 bases). The germline V gene encodes CDR1 MRHNA and CDR2 SNTAGT. The CDR3 is 16 residues long. The ends were cut back, 5 bases at V and 7 bases at J, with 20 bases in the middle. The CDR3 DNA is TGTGCCAGCAGTAGCCAGGGGACGGATGCTTACGGGGAGCTGTTTTTT. Protein sequence: CASSSQGTDAYGELFF.

The J gene is TRBJ2-5, the V gene TRBV27; TRBD2 matches 8 bases. The CDR3 sequence is 12 residues long. Per germline, CDR1 MNHEY and CDR2 SMNVEV (reference sequence). V dropped 10 bases and J dropped 5; count of bases not matched to a gene: 6. This CDR3 is CATGTRMETQYF. CDR3 nucleotide sequence: TGTGCCACCGGGACTAGAATGGAGACCCAGTACTTC.

The chain combines TRBV28 with TRBJ1-2; D is unresolved. Germline V gene data show CDR1 as MDHEN and CDR2 as SYDVKM. The germline V and J ends were trimmed by 4 bases and 5 bases, with 8 bases remaining between them. The CDR3 spans 12 residues. CDR3 nucleotides: TGTGCCAGCAGTTCGGTTCGATATGGCTACACCTTC. Its translation: CASSSVRYGYTF.

The chain recombines TRBV10-3 with TRBJ2-7; possibly TRBD1 for D (6 bases). Trimming took off 6 bases at V and 3 bases at J, with 15 bases between the two ends. CDR3 length: 14 residues. Germline values: CDR1 ENHRY, CDR2 SYGVKD. CDR3 nucleotides: TGTGCCATCAGCCCGACAGGTGGGGTCTACGAGCAGTACTTC. Translating it yields CAISPTGGVYEQYF.

This clone was picked up a small number of times. The rearrangement links TRBV2 to TRBJ2-3, with TRBD1 matching over 7 bases. CDR1 SNHLY and CDR2 FYNNEI come from the germline V gene. CDR3 length equals 15 residues. V shed 6 bases and J 2 bases; nucleotides not matched to a gene: 8. CDR3 nucleotide sequence: TGTGCCAGCAGCGTAGGGACAGACAACACAGATACGCAGTATTTT. Translating it yields CASSVGTDNTDTQYF.

A single count supports this clone. This chain uses TRBV18 with TRBJ1-2; 9 bases are a match to TRBD1. The CDR3 is 17 residues long. The J segment lost 4 bases and the V segment lost 4 bases, leaving 13 bases of the junction unmatched. CDR1 is KGHSH, CDR2 LQKENI, per germline. In nucleotides, the CDR3 is TGTGCCAGCTCACAACCCTCTCAACAGGGGGCGCGCTATGGCTACACCTTC. Its translation is CASSQPSQQGARYGYTF.

The chain couples TRBV15 to TRBJ1-5; TRBD1 might be the D (5 bases). Trimming pared 4 bases from V and 3 bases from J, leaving 13 bases between. The CDR3 runs 15 residues. Germline V CDR1 and CDR2: LNHNV, YYDKDF (reference sequence). In nucleotides, the CDR3 is TGTGCCACCAGCATGGGCCGGGGGGACAATCAGCCCCAGCATTTT. This codes for CATSMGRGDNQPQHF. The full variable domain, in which reference TRBV15 and TRBJ1-5 provide the parts outside the CDR3, is DAMVIQNPRYQVTQFGKPVTLSCSQTLNHNVMYWYQQKSSQAPKLLFHYYDKDFNNEADTPDNFQSRRPNTSFCFLDIRSPGLGDTAMYLCATSMGRGDNQPQHFGDGTRLSIL.

The V call is TRBV5-1, the J call TRBJ2-3, with 8 positions matching TRBD2. Germline values: CDR1 SGHRS, CDR2 YFSETQ. The V segment lost 6 bases and the J segment 7 bases; nucleotides outside the gene matches: 4. The length of the CDR3 is 12 residues. This CDR3 reads CASIDSGNTQYF. In DNA, the CDR3 is TGCGCCAGCATCGATAGCGGGAATACGCAGTATTTT. Using reference TRBV5-1 and TRBJ2-3 for the parts outside the CDR3, the full variable domain is KAGVTQTPRYLIKTRGQQVTLSCSPISGHRSVSWYQQTPGQGLQFLFEYFSETQRNKGNFPGRFSGRQFSNSRSEMNVSTLELGDSALYLCASIDSGNTQYFGPGTRLTVL.

This clone was observed once. This sequence joins TRBV5-5 and TRBJ1-2, with D perhaps TRBD1 (5 bases). There are 13 residues in the CDR3. Germline V lookup: CDR1 SGHKS, CDR2 YYEKEE (reference sequence). The V and J ends lost 3 bases and 4 bases respectively, with 10 bases between them. CDR3 residues: CASSSWQGYGYTF. In nucleotides, the CDR3 is TGTGCCAGCAGCTCATGGCAGGGCTATGGCTACACCTTC.